The 14 T cell receptor beta chains presented below share a single source sample, sequenced in a study of blood T cell repertoires in COVID-19. The data were produced by immunoSEQ multiplex PCR, yet TCRdb's version contains in-frame clones alone and is incomplete. The sample yields more than 300,000 clones, under 85% seen once. Sequenced material: PBMCs or T cells enriched from blood (not recorded which). The receptors come from a woman aged 45-65 years who had recovered from COVID-19.

The J gene is TRBJ1-5, the V gene TRBV9, with D possibly matching TRBD1 (6 bases). V was clipped by 3 bases and J by 6 bases, with 16 bases between them. Germline V gives CDR1 SGDLS, CDR2 YYNGEE. The CDR3 totals 15 residues. The CDR3 region has the DNA TGTGCCAGCAGCGCTACAGGGTTTCTAGGTCAGCCCCAGCATTTT. Encoded protein: CASSATGFLGQPQHF.

The V call is TRBV6-1, the J call TRBJ1-1; D is possibly TRBD1 (6 bases). The CDR3 consists of 13 residues. CDR1 is MNHNS and CDR2 is SASEGT in the germline V gene. The germline V and J ends were trimmed by 3 bases and 8 bases, with 13 bases remaining between them. CDR3 nucleotides: TGTGCCAGCAGTGACCACAGGGAAACCGAAGCTTTCTTT. Encoded protein: CASSDHRETEAFF.

This clone showed up just once. This rearrangement joins TRBV9 to TRBJ1-3; D gene uncertain. Germline V gene data show CDR1 as SGDLS and CDR2 as YYNGEE. The V end was cut by 0 bases, the J end by 0 bases, with 10 bases between. This CDR3 comprises 16 residues. The CDR3 DNA follows: TGTGCCAGCAGCGTAGGCGGTGCAAGCTCTGGAAACACCATATATTTT. Translated: CASSVGGASSGNTIYF.

This clone was recorded a few times. The gene calls are TRBV6-1 and TRBJ1-6; D gene ambiguous. Germline loops: CDR1 MNHNS, CDR2 SASEGT. Trimming took off 3 bases at V and 6 bases at J, with 15 bases between the two ends. CDR3 size: 16 residues. CDR3 nucleotides: TGTGCCAGCAGTGAGAAGGGCCCAGGAGGTAATTCACCCCTCCACTTT. This sequence encodes CASSEKGPGGNSPLHF.

This clone is a singleton in its sample. This chain joins TRBV5-1 and TRBJ1-1, with D hard to call. V lost 3 bases, J lost 1 base, and 7 bases lay in between. CDR1 is SGHRS and CDR2 is YFSETQ in the germline V gene. The CDR3 consists of 13 residues. CDR3 nucleotide sequence: TGCGCCAGCAGCTCGCAACAGAACACTGAAGCTTTCTTT. It specifies CASSSQQNTEAFF.

The gene calls are TRBV9 and TRBJ1-3; weak D call: TRBD1 (5 bases). Trimming removed 1 base from V and 1 base from J, with 12 bases in between. The length of the CDR3 is 16 residues. The germline V gene encodes CDR1 SGDLS and CDR2 YYNGEE. This chain's CDR3 is CASSVRGDGSGNTIYF. The CDR3 DNA follows: TGTGCCAGCAGCGTAAGGGGCGATGGGTCTGGAAACACCATATATTTT.

With regard to this clone: An end of the junction differs from the germline gene, which may be a read error. The chain couples TRBV12-3 or TRBV12-4 to TRBJ2-7; the D is unclear. The CDR3 totals 12 residues. CDR3 amino acids: CASRLDGYEQYF. The CDR3 nucleotides read TGTGCCAGCAGATTAGACGGGTACGAGCAGTACTTC.

The CDR3 DNA is TGTGCCACGGGACTAGCGGGAAACAATGAGCAGTTCTTC. Its protein product is CATGLAGNNEQFF. The chain uses TRBV27 and TRBJ2-1; 13 bases line up with TRBD2. The junction had 2 bases not matched to a gene; V was cut back by 10 bases and J by 5 bases. This CDR3 has 13 residues. CDR1 is MNHEY, CDR2 SMNVEV, per germline (reference sequence).

The rearrangement links TRBV7-2 to TRBJ1-2, with 7 positions matching TRBD1. The length of the CDR3 is 15 residues. The germline V gene has CDR1 SGHTA and CDR2 FQGNSA. V lost 1 base to trimming and J lost 3 bases; unmatched junction nucleotides: 5. CDR3 residues: CASSLGIDRDYGYTF. CDR3 coding DNA: TGTGCCAGCAGCTTAGGGATAGACAGGGACTATGGCTACACCTTC. The whole variable domain, filled in from reference TRBV7-2 and TRBJ1-2, reads GAGVSQSPSNKVTEKGKDVELRCDPISGHTALYWYRQSLGQGLEFLIYFQGNSAPDKSGLPSDRFSAERTGGSVSTLTIQRTQQEDSAVYLCASSLGIDRDYGYTFGSGTRLTVV.

In DNA, the CDR3 is TGCGCCAGCAGACAGGGACAGGGGAGCTCCTACGAGCAGTACTTC. Translated, it gives CASRQGQGSSYEQYF. The chain uses TRBV5-1 and TRBJ2-7; TRBD1 aligns across 10 bases. The J segment lost 0 bases and the V segment lost 5 bases, leaving 5 bases of the junction unmatched. The CDR3 consists of 15 residues. The V gene's germline CDR1 is SGHRS and CDR2 YFSETQ. Together with reference TRBV5-1 and TRBJ2-7, the CDR3 gives the full variable domain: KAGVTQTPRYLIKTRGQQVTLSCSPISGHRSVSWYQQTPGQGLQFLFEYFSETQRNKGNFPGRFSGRQFSNSRSEMNVSTLELGDSALYLCASRQGQGSSYEQYFGPGTRLTVT.

This rearrangement joins TRBV5-6 to TRBJ1-1; 9 bases map to TRBD1. This CDR3 spans 16 amino acids. The germline CDR1 and CDR2 sequences are SGHDT and YYEEEE. The V gene end was trimmed by 6 bases and the J gene end by 0 bases; junction bases not matched to a gene: 9. The CDR3 protein is CASKEDRGSMNTEAFF. CDR3 coding DNA: TGTGCCAGCAAGGAGGACAGGGGCTCTATGAACACTGAAGCTTTCTTT.

The chain combines TRBV4-2 with TRBJ1-2; D call uncertain. The CDR3 totals 11 residues. Trimming cost V 0 bases and J 8 bases, with 4 bases left between them. Germline loops: CDR1 LGHNA, CDR2 YNFKEQ. The CDR3 DNA follows: TGTGCCAGCAGCCAAGAGGAGGGCTACACCTTC. Translation gives CASSQEEGYTF.

This sequence joins TRBV7-2 and TRBJ1-1, with D possibly being TRBD1 (5 bases). Germline loops: CDR1 SGHTA, CDR2 FQGNSA. The V and J ends lost 3 bases and 5 bases respectively, with 19 bases between them. The CDR3 is made up of 16 amino acids. This CDR3 is CASSLGGVRSRTEAFF. CDR3 sequence (DNA): TGTGCCAGCAGCTTGGGGGGGGTCAGGTCGCGGACTGAAGCTTTCTTT.

Concerning this clone: The sample has other DNA sequences that encode this CDR3 too. The J gene is TRBJ1-1, the V gene TRBV9; D not certain. Trimming left V 0 bases short and J 1 base short, with 4 bases between. Germline CDR1 reads SGDLS; CDR2 reads YYNGEE. The CDR3 is made up of 13 amino acids. The DNA of the CDR3 is TGTGCCAGCAGCGTAGCCGGGAACACTGAAGCTTTCTTT. It encodes CASSVAGNTEAFF.